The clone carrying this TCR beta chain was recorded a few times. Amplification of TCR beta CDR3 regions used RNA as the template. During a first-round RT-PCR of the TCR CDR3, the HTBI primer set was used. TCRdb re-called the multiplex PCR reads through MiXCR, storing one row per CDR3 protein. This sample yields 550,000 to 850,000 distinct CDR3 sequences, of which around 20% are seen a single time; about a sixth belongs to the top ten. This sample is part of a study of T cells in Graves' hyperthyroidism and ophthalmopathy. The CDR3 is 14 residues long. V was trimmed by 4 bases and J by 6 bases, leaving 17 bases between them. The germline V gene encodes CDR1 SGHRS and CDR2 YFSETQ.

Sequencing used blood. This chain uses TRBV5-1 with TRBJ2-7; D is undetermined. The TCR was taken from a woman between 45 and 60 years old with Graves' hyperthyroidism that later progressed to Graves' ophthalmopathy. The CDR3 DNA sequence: TGCGCCAGCAGCGCCGCAACGACCACCTTCGAGCAGTACTTC. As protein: CASSAATTTFEQYF.